The source of this T cell receptor beta chain is a study of shared clonotypes between healthy human individuals. All donors were healthy HIV-negative adults lacking recent acute infections or vaccinations. V gave up 2 bases and J gave up 5 bases, with 5 bases separating them. The CDR3 extends over 12 amino acids. In germline, CDR1 is SGHDN, CDR2 FVKESK. Measured with immunoSEQ multiplex PCR; TCRdb has only the in-frame clones, and not every one. The sample lists approximately 1,500,000 clones, nearly 99% occurring once. J is TRBJ2-3 and V is TRBV14; unclear D gene. Sequencing was performed on naive CD4+ T cells sorted from blood. Subset here: CD45RA+ positively selected. The receptor was isolated from a man aged 30 to 39 in good health. The CDR3 is CASSQLGDTQYF. In DNA, the CDR3 is TGTGCCAGCAGCCAATTAGGAGATACGCAGTATTTT.